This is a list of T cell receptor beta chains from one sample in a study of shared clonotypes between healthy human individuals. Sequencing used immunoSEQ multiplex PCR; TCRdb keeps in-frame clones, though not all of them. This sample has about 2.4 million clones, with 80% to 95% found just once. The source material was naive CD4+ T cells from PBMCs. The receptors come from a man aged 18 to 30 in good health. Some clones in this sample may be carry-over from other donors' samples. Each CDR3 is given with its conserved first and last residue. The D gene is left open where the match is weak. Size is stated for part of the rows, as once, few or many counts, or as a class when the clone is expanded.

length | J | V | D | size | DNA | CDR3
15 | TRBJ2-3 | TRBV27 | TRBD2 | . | TGTGCCAGCAGTTTAGGGCGGGAGGTCCCAGATACGCAGTATTTT | CASSLGREVPDTQYF
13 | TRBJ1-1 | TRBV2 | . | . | TGTGCCAGCAGGTCGACAGGGAACACTGAAGCTTTCTTT | CASRSTGNTEAFF
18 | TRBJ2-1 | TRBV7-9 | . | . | TGTGCCAGCAGCTTAGAGCCCGATTGGGGGGAGACCTACAATGAGCAGTTCTTC | CASSLEPDWGETYNEQFF
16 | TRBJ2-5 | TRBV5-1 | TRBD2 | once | TGCGCCAGCAGCTTGGATGCGGGAGGGCCGGGGGAGACCCAGTACTTC | CASSLDAGGPGETQYF
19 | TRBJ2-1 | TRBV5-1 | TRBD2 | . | TGCGCCAGCTCCGGGGGACTAGCGACATTCCCAAGCTCCTACAATGAGCAGTTCTTC | CASSGGLATFPSSYNEQFF
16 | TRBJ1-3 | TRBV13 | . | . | TGTGCCAGCAGCCTGGGCAGGGGAAGGACTGGAAACACCATATATTTT | CASSLGRGRTGNTIYF
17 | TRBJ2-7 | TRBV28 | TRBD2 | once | TGTGCCAGCAGTTTTAGAAGTAGCGGGAGGGGCGGCTACGAGCAGTACTTC | CASSFRSSGRGGYEQYF
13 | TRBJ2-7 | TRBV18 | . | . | TGTGCCAGCTCACCTCGACTGGGCTACGAGCAGTACTTC | CASSPRLGYEQYF
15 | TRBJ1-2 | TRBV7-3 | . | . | TGTGCCAGCAGCTTAGGGTTCGGCAGCCACTATGGCTACACCTTC | CASSLGFGSHYGYTF
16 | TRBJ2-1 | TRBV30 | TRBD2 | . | TGTGCCTGGACCCCCTCGAGGACTAGCCGCCAATATGAGCAGTTCTTC | CAWTPSRTSRQYEQFF
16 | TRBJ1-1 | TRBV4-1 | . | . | TGCGCCAGCAGCCAAGCACTGCAGAGACAGAACACTGAAGCTTTCTTT | CASSQALQRQNTEAFF
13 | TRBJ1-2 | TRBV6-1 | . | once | TGTGCCAGCACCCTCGGGGCCTACTATGGCTACACCTTC | CASTLGAYYGYTF
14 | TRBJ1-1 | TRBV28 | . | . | TGTGCCAGCAGTGCACAAGGACAGAACACTGAAGCTTTCTTT | CASSAQGQNTEAFF
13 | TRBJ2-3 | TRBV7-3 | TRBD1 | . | TGTGCCAGCAGCCGTCTGGACAGGGATACGCAGTATTTT | CASSRLDRDTQYF
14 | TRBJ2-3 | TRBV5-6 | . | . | TGTGCCAGCAGCCTTACCCTAGCTTCGCCTACGCAGTATTTT | CASSLTLASPTQYF
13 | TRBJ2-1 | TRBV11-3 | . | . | TGTGCCAGCAGCTTTATCAGGGGCGATGAGCAGTTCTTC | CASSFIRGDEQFF
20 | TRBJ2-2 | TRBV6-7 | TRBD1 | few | TGTGCCAGCAGTTACACCCCCGGTCGTGACAGGGGGCCAGACACCGGGGAGCTGTTTTTT | CASSYTPGRDRGPDTGELFF
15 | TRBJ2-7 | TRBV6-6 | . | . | TGTGCCAGCAGTTACTCCACGGGGAGCTCCTACGAGCAGTACTTC | CASSYSTGSSYEQYF
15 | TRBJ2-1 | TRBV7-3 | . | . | TGTGCCAGCAGCTTCGGCGGGGGCGCTTACAATGAGCAGTTCTTC | CASSFGGGAYNEQFF
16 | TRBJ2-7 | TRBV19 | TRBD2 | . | TGTGCCAGTAGCCTCTCCGGGGCTAGCGGGAGAAACGAGCAGTACTTC | CASSLSGASGRNEQYF
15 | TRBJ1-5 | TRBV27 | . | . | TGTGCCAGCAGTTTTAACAGGGAGGGCAATCAGCCCCAGCATTTT | CASSFNREGNQPQHF
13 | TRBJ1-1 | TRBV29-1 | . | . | TGCAGCGTCCGGCGCCAGGGAGATGGTGAAGCTTTCTTT | CSVRRQGDGEAFF
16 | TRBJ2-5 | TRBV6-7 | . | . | TGTGCCAGCAGTTACGGGATAGCGCGACCTATGGAGACCCAGTACTTC | CASSYGIARPMETQYF
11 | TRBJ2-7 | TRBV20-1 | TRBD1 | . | TGCAGTGCTACCCGACAGGGCGAGCAGTACTTC | CSATRQGEQYF
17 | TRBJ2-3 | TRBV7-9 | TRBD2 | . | TGTGCCAGCAGCGCGGACATCGGTAGCGGGAGCACAGATACGCAGTATTTT | CASSADIGSGSTDTQYF
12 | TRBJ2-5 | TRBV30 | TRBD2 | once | TGTGCCTGGACTAGCGGTCAAGAGACCCAGTACTTC | CAWTSGQETQYF
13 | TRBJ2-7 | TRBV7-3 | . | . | TGTGCCAGCAGCTTAATTCGGGGGCACGAGCAGTACTTC | CASSLIRGHEQYF
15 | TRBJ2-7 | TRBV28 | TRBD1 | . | TGTGCCAGCAGGCGCCCAGGGGGTTCCCCCTACGAGCAGTACTTC | CASRRPGGSPYEQYF
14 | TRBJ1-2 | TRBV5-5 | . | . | TGTGCCAGCAGCTTTGTTGGGGGCAGCTATGGCTACACCTTC | CASSFVGGSYGYTF
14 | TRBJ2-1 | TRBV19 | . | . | TGTGCCAGTAGCGGCCGAACACGACTCGGTGAGCAGTTCTTC | CASSGRTRLGEQFF
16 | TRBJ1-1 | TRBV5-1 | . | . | TGCGCCAGCAGCTTGGACCAGGGCTATATGAACACTGAAGCTTTCTTT | CASSLDQGYMNTEAFF
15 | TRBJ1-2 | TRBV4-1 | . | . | TGCGCCAGCAGCCAGGACGACAGAGCGTATTATGGCTACACCTTC | CASSQDDRAYYGYTF
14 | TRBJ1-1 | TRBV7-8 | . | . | TGTGCCAGCAGCTTAGTGCTTACCCACACTGAAGCTTTCTTT | CASSLVLTHTEAFF
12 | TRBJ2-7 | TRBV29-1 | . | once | TGCAGCGTTTCGGTAGCGGCCCGGGAGCAGTACTTC | CSVSVAAREQYF
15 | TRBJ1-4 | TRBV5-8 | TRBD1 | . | TGTGCCAGCAGCCCGCGGGACAGGGCTAATGAAAAACTGTTTTTT | CASSPRDRANEKLFF
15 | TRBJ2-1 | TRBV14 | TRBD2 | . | TGTGCCAGCAGATTAGCGGGAGTTTCCCCCAATGAGCAGTTCTTC | CASRLAGVSPNEQFF
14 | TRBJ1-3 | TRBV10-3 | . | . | TGTGCCATCAGTGTGACAGTCTCTGGAAACACCATATATTTT | CAISVTVSGNTIYF
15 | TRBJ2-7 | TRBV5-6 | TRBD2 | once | TGTGCCAGCAGCGCCCTAGCGGGAGGCTCCTACGAGCAGTACTTC | CASSALAGGSYEQYF
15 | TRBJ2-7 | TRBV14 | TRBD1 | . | TGTGCCAGCAGCCGCCGGGACAGGACTACCTACGAGCAGTACTTC | CASSRRDRTTYEQYF
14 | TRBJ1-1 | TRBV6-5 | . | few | TGTGCCAGCAGTTACCGAGACAGGAACACTGAAGCTTTCTTT | CASSYRDRNTEAFF
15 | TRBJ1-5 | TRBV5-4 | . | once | TGTGCCAGCAGCTTGTCTGGTCTTGGCAATCAGCCCCAGCATTTT | CASSLSGLGNQPQHF
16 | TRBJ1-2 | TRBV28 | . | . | TGTGCCAGCAGCACAAACCCGGGGTTGACTAACTATGGCTACACCTTC | CASSTNPGLTNYGYTF
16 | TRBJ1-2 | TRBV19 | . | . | TGTGCCAGTAGTCTTCTGCGGACAGCCCCTAACTATGGCTACACCTTC | CASSLLRTAPNYGYTF
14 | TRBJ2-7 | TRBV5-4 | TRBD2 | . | TGTGCCAGCAGCCCAAGCGGGGGCGCCTACGAGCAGTACTTC | CASSPSGGAYEQYF
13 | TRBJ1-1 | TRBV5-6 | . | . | TGTGCCAGCAGCTTGTATGGTGCCTTCATGGCTTTCTTT | CASSLYGAFMAFF
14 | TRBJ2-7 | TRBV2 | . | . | TGTGCCAGCACCGGGGTCCCCCCCGGGTACGAGCAGTACTTC | CASTGVPPGYEQYF
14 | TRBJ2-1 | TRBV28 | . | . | TGTGCCAGCACCATCGCGCAGGGCGGCAATGAGCAGTTCTTC | CASTIAQGGNEQFF
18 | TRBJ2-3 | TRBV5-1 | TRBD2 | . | TGCGCCAGCAGCTTGGGGGGACTAGCGGGAGGCAGCACAGATACGCAGTATTTT | CASSLGGLAGGSTDTQYF
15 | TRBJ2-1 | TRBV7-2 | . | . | TGTGCCAGCAGCTTAAGGGCGGGAAACCACAATGAGCAGTTCTTC | CASSLRAGNHNEQFF
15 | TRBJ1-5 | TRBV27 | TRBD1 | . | TGTGCCAGCAGGGGAGGGACAGGACCGGATCAGCCCCAGCATTTT | CASRGGTGPDQPQHF
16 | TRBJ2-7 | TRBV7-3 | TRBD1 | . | TGTGCCAGCAGCTTAATTCCCGGGACAGTTAACTACGAGCAGTACTTC | CASSLIPGTVNYEQYF
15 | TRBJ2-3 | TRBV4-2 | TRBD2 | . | TGTGCCAGCAGCTTATGGGGGGGTAGCACAGATACGCAGTATTTT | CASSLWGGSTDTQYF
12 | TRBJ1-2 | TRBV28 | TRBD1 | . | TGTGCCAGCAGCGGACAGGGCTATGGCTACACCTTC | CASSGQGYGYTF
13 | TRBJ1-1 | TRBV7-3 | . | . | TGTGCCAGCAGCTTAAGTATGAACACTGAAGCTTTCTTT | CASSLSMNTEAFF
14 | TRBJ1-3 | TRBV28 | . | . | TGTGCCAGCAGTCCGTTACTCTCTGGAAACACCATATATTTT | CASSPLLSGNTIYF
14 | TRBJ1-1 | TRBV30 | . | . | TGTGCCTGGAGTGTACAAGTTTTTAACACTGAAGCTTTCTTT | CAWSVQVFNTEAFF
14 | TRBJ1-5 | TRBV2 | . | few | TGTGCCAGCAGTGAACGGACAGAAACTCAGCCCCAGCATTTT | CASSERTETQPQHF
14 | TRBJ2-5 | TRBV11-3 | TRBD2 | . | TGTGCCAGCAGAGCGGGAGGATTTCAAGAGACCCAGTACTTC | CASRAGGFQETQYF
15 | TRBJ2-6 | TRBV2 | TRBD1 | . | TGTGCCAGCAGTGAGACAGGGGTTGGGGCCAACGTCCTGACTTTC | CASSETGVGANVLTF
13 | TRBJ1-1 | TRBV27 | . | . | TGTGCCAGCAGTTTGTCCGGTTTTGAGGGAGCTTTCTTT | CASSLSGFEGAFF